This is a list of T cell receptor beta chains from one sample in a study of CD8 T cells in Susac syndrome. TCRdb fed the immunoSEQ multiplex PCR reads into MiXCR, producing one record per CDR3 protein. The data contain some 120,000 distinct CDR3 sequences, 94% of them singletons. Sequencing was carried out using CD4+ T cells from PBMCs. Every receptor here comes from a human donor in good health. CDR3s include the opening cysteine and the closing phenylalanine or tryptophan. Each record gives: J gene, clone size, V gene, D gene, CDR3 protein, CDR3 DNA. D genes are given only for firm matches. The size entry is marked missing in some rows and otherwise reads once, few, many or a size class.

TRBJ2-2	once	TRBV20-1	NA	CSARVGGSTGELFF	TGCAGTGCTAGGGTGGGCGGGTCCACCGGGGAGCTGTTTTTT
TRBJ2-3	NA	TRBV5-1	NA	CASSPLFGGGSTDTQYF	TGCGCCAGCAGCCCGTTGTTCGGCGGAGGTAGCACAGATACGCAGTATTTT
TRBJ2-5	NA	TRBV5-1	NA	CASSWSGQDEETQYF	TGCGCCAGCAGCTGGTCAGGTCAAGATGAGGAGACCCAGTACTTC
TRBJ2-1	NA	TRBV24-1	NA	CATSERTYRKGQFF	TGTGCCACCAGTGAGCGTACCTATAGGAAAGGGCAGTTCTTC
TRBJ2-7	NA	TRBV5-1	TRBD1	CASSFKGGQGVYEQYF	TGCGCCAGCAGCTTCAAAGGGGGACAGGGGGTGTACGAGCAGTACTTC
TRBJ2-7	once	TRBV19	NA	CASSTGLLSAEQYF	TGTGCCAGTAGTACGGGCCTACTCTCGGCCGAGCAGTACTTC
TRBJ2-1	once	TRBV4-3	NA	CASSQDHQRSYNEQFF	TGCGCCAGCAGCCAAGATCACCAACGCTCCTACAATGAGCAGTTCTTC
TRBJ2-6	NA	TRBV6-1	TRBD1	CASRDRADFSGANVLTF	TGTGCCAGCAGGGACAGGGCCGACTTCTCTGGGGCCAACGTCCTGACTTTC
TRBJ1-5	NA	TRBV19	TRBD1	CASTGDRGGQPQHF	TGTGCTTCGACGGGAGACAGGGGAGGTCAGCCCCAGCATTTT
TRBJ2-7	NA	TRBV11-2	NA	CASSLDVSHEQYF	TGTGCCAGCAGCTTAGATGTATCACACGAGCAGTACTTC
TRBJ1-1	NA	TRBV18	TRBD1	CASSPATGNAEAFF	TGTGCCAGCTCACCGGCGACAGGGAATGCTGAAGCTTTCTTT
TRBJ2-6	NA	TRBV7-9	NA	CASSFGQEANVLTF	TGTGCCAGCAGCTTTGGGCAAGAGGCCAACGTCCTGACTTTC
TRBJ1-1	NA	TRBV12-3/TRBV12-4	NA	CASSSGVLQNTEAFF	TGTGCCAGCAGTTCCGGGGTCCTTCAGAACACTGAAGCTTTCTTT
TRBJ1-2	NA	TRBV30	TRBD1	CAWEPGQGISYTF	TGTGCCTGGGAACCGGGACAGGGCATCAGCTACACCTTC
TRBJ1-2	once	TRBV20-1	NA	CSARDWGVDGYTF	TGCAGTGCTAGAGATTGGGGGGTTGATGGCTACACCTTC
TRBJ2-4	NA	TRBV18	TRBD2	CASSPIEVAGAKNIQYF	TGTGCCAGCTCACCAATCGAGGTAGCGGGAGCCAAAAACATTCAGTACTTC
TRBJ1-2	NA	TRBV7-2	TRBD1	CASSLAHRGNNYGYTF	TGTGCCAGCAGCTTAGCGCACAGGGGCAATAACTATGGCTACACCTTC
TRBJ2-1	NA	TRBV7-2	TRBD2	CASSKPTSGLNEQFF	TGTGCCAGCAGCAAGCCGACTAGCGGGCTCAATGAGCAGTTCTTC
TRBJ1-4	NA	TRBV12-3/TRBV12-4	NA	CASSVGPSNEKLFF	TGTGCCAGCAGTGTGGGACCTTCTAATGAAAAACTGTTTTTT
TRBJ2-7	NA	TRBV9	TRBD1	CASSVDGQVYEQYF	TGTGCCAGCAGCGTAGACGGACAGGTTTACGAGCAGTACTTC
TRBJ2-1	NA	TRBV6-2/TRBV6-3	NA	CASSPRRDPRPYNEQFF	TGTGCCAGCAGTCCCCGACGAGACCCCCGCCCATACAATGAGCAGTTCTTC
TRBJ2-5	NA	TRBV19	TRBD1	CAASGTGKSQETQYF	TGTGCCGCCTCAGGGACAGGGAAGAGCCAAGAGACCCAGTACTTC
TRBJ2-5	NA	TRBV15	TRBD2	CATRTSGSETQYF	TGTGCCACCAGAACTAGCGGGAGTGAGACCCAGTACTTC
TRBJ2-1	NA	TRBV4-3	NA	CASSQEARSYNEQFF	TGCGCCAGCAGCCAAGAGGCGCGCTCCTACAATGAGCAGTTCTTC
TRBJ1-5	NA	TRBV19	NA	CASSMGRVNQPQHF	TGTGCCAGTAGTATGGGCAGAGTCAATCAGCCCCAGCATTTT
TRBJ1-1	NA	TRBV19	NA	CASSMTVLGTEAFF	TGTGCCAGTAGTATGACAGTATTAGGTACTGAAGCTTTCTTT
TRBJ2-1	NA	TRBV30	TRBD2	CAWTEYAPGLAGHSNEQFF	TGTGCCTGGACTGAATACGCCCCGGGACTAGCGGGACATTCGAATGAGCAGTTCTTC
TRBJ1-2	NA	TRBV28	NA	CASSSLRGVSGGYTF	TGTGCCAGCAGTTCTTTGAGGGGAGTTTCTGGGGGCTACACCTTC
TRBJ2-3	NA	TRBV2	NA	CASSESRLGASDTQYF	TGTGCCAGCAGTGAGAGTAGACTAGGGGCTTCAGATACGCAGTATTTT
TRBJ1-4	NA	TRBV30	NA	CAWTVGGFGEKLFF	TGTGCCTGGACCGTAGGAGGATTTGGCGAAAAACTGTTTTTT
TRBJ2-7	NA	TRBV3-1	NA	CASSQGLTTGEQYF	TGTGCCAGCAGCCAAGGTCTTACTACGGGGGAGCAGTACTTC
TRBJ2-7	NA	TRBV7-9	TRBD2	CASSRSGLGGYEQYF	TGTGCCAGCAGCAGATCGGGACTAGGGGGCTACGAGCAGTACTTC
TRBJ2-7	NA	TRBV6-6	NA	CASGDRTYEQYF	TGTGCCAGCGGAGACCGGACCTACGAGCAGTACTTC
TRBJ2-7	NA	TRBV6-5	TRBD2	CASTPGGRADEQYF	TGTGCCAGCACCCCCGGCGGGAGGGCCGACGAGCAGTACTTC
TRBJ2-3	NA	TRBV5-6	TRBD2	CASSFQRGESTDTQYF	TGTGCCAGCAGCTTTCAGCGGGGAGAGAGCACAGATACGCAGTATTTT
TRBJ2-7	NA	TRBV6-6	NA	CASTGAYEQYF	TGTGCCAGCACCGGTGCCTACGAGCAGTACTTC
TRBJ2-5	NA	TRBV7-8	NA	CASRGPGSQETQYF	TGTGCCAGCAGGGGGCCAGGGAGTCAGGAGACCCAGTACTTC
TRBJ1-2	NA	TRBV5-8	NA	CASSDGQLYGYTF	TGTGCCAGCAGCGATGGACAGCTCTATGGCTACACCTTC
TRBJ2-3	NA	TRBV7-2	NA	CASSLAGTPTQYF	TGTGCCAGCAGCTTAGCGGGGACTCCAACGCAGTATTTT
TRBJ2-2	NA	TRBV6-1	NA	CASSDWGAKGGGELFF	TGTGCCAGCAGTGACTGGGGGGCAAAGGGAGGCGGGGAGCTGTTTTTT
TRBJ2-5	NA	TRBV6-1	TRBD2	CASRTLAALAGETQYF	TGTGCCAGCAGAACCCTAGCGGCCCTAGCAGGGGAGACCCAGTACTTC
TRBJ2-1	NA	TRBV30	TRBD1	CAWSVRDREIGQFF	TGTGCCTGGAGTGTACGAGACAGGGAAATCGGGCAGTTCTTC
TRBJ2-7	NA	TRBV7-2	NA	CASSLGVAQEQYF	TGTGCCAGCAGCTTGGGAGTCGCTCAGGAGCAGTACTTC
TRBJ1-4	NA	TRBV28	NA	CAGTAGPNEKLFF	TGTGCCGGAACCGCGGGGCCTAATGAAAAACTGTTTTTT
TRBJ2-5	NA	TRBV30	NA	CAWRGGRETQYF	TGTGCCTGGAGGGGGGGAAGAGAGACCCAGTACTTC
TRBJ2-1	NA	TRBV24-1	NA	CATSDPTDNEQFF	TGTGCCACCAGTGATCCGACCGACAATGAGCAGTTCTTC
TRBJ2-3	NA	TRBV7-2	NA	CASSLGTPYTDTQYF	TGTGCCAGCAGCTTAGGTACCCCGTACACAGATACGCAGTATTTT
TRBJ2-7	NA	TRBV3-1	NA	CASSQVTGSTEQYF	TGTGCCAGCAGCCAAGTGACCGGGAGTACCGAGCAGTACTTC
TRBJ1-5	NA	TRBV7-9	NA	CASSLGGAYQPQHF	TGTGCCAGCAGCTTAGGGGGGGCGTACCAGCCCCAGCATTTT
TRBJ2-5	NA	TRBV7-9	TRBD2	CASSWTSGQETQYF	TGTGCCAGCAGCTGGACTAGCGGACAAGAGACCCAGTACTTC
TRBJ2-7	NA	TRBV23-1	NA	CASSQSRGPWDPAIYEQYF	TGCGCCAGCAGTCAATCTAGAGGGCCATGGGACCCTGCTATATACGAGCAGTACTTC
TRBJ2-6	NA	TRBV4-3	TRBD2	CASRPAGGPAGANVLTF	TGCGCCAGCAGGCCAGCGGGAGGGCCCGCTGGGGCCAACGTCCTGACTTTC